This TCR beta chain was captured by sequencing in a study of cytomegalovirus exposure and HLA in healthy donors. The PCR was carried out with 60 Vbeta primers and 13 Jbeta primers. Using immunoSEQ multiplex PCR, the repertoire was profiled, and TCRdb retains in-frame clones only, with some absent. The repertoire includes tens of thousands of clones, over 70% of them detected once, and about 1.2% sits in the top ten. Per the germline V gene, CDR1 is SQVTM and CDR2 is ANQGSEA. The CDR3 totals 12 residues. Trimming cost V 4 bases and J 0 bases, with 4 bases left between them. The sequence came from a girl aged 2-10 years in good health and CMV-seropositive. The chain uses TRBV29-1 and TRBJ1-3; D unclear. Sequencing was performed on PBMCs. The CDR3 here is CSVGSSGNTIYF. The CDR3 DNA follows: TGCAGCGTTGGCAGCTCTGGAAACACCATATATTTT.